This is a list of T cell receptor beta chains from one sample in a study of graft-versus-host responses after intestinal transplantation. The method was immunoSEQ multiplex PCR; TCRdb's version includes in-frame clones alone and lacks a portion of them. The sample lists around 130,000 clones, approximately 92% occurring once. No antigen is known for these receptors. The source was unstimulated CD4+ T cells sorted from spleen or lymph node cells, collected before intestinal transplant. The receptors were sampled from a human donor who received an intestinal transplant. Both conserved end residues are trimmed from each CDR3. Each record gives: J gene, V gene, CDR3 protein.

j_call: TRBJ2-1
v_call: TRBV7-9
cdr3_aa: ASSRTSGGFNEQF

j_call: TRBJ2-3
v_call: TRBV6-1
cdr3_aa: ASKGPDTQY

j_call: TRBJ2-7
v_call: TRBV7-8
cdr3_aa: ASSLDSQASVDEQY

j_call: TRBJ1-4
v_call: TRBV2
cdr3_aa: ASSRDRKIEKLF

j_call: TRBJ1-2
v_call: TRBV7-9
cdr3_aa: ASGRGGGGYT

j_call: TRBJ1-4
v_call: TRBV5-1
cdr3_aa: ASSLTGTGVEKLF

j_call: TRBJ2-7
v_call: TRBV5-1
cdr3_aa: ASSLDATYEQY

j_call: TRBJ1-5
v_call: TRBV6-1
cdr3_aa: ASSDPGRGQPQH

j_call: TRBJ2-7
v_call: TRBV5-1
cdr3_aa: ASSLRRGGYEQY

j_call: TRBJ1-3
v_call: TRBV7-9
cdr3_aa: ASSVSGTGGSPTGNTIY